This T cell receptor (beta chain) came from a study of blood T cell repertoires in COVID-19. Sequenced by immunoSEQ multiplex PCR; TCRdb stores in-frame clones only, minus some. The sample shows more than 350,000 clones, 80% to 90% of them seen only once. Seattle's enrolled individuals joined amid active infection and were then monitored longitudinally. The CDR3 covers 13 residues. The V end was cut by 3 bases, the J end by 3 bases, with 9 bases between. Sequenced: peripheral blood. The chain joins TRBV12-3 or TRBV12-4 to TRBJ2-7; the D is unclear. This sequence originates from a woman in her thirties with COVID-19, enrolled during active disease. The CDR3 loop is CASSLARSYEQYF. CDR3 coding DNA: TGTGCCAGCAGTTTGGCTAGGAGCTACGAGCAGTACTTC.